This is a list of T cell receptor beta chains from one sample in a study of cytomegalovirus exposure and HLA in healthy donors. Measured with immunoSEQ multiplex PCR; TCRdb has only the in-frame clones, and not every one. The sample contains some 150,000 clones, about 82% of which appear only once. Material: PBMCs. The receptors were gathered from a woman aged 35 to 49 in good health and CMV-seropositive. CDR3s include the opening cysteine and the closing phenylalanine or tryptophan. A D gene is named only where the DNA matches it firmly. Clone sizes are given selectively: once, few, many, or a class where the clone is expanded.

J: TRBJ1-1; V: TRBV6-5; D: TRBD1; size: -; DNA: TGTGCCAGCAGCCGTGACAGGGTGGCTTTCTTT; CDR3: CASSRDRVAFF
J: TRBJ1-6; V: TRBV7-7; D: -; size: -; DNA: TGTGCTAGTAGAGACAGCCTTAATTCACCCCTCCACTTT; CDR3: CASRDSLNSPLHF
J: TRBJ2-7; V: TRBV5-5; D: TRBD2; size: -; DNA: TGTGCCAGCAGACTAGCGGGATATGAGCAGTACTTC; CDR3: CASRLAGYEQYF
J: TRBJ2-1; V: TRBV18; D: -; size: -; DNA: TGTGCCAGCTCACCATCGGGGGACCGCTACAATGAGCAGTTCTTC; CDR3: CASSPSGDRYNEQFF
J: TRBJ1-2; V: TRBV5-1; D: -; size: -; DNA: TGCGCCAGCAGCGCGGACAGCTATGGCTACACCTTC; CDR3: CASSADSYGYTF
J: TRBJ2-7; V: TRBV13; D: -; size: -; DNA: TGTGCCAGCAGCTCCGAGACAGCCTACGAGCAGTACTTC; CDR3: CASSSETAYEQYF
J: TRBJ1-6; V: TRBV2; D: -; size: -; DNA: TGTGCCAGCGCCCGGGGTGATAATTCACCCCTCCACTTT; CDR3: CASARGDNSPLHF
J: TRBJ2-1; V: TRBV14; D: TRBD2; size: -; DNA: TGTGCCAGCAGCCCCGCGGGCGGGAGGTCCGATGAGCAGTTCTTC; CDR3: CASSPAGGRSDEQFF
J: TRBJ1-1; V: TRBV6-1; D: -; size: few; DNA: TGTGCCAGCAGTATCAGGGGCACTGAAGCTTTCTTT; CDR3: CASSIRGTEAFF
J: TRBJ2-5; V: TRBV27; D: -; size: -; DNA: TGTGCCAGCAGTTCGGGGAGCCTACCTTCGGAGACCCAGTACTTC; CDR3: CASSSGSLPSETQYF
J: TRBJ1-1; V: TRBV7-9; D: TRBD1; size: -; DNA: TGTTCCAGCAGCTCACAGGGGTGGAACACTGAAGCTTTCTTT; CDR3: CSSSSQGWNTEAFF
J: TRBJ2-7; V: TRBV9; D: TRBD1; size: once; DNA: TGTGCCAGCAGCGTGCCCGGGACAGGGGGCAGGGACGAGCAGTACTTC; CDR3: CASSVPGTGGRDEQYF
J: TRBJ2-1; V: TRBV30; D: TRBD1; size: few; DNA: TGTGCCTGGACCGCCACAGGCCAGGGGGCCTACAATGAGCAGTTCTTC; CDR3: CAWTATGQGAYNEQFF
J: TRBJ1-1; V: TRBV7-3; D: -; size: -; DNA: TGTGCCAGCAGCCACGGGGGGGGTACCGCTGAAGCTTTCTTT; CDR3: CASSHGGGTAEAFF
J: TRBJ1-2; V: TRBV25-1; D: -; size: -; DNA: TGTGCCAGCAGTAAGACAGGTCATGGCTACACCTTC; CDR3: CASSKTGHGYTF
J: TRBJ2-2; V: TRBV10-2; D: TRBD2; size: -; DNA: TGCGCCAGCAGTGATCAACCGGAGGGGGGACTAGCGGGAGATACCGGGGAGCTGTTTTTT; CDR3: CASSDQPEGGLAGDTGELFF
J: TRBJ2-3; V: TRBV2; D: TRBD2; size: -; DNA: TGTGCCAGCAAGGTAGCGGGGCCCGGGGATACGCAGTATTTT; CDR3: CASKVAGPGDTQYF
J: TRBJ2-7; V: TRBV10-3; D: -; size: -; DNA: TGTGCCACCGGTGGGGGACTCCTCTCCTACGAGCAGTACTTC; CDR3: CATGGGLLSYEQYF
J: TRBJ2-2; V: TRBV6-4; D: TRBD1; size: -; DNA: TGTGCCAGCAGTCGCTCCGGGACAGGGGCGAACACCGGGGAGCTGTTTTTT; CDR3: CASSRSGTGANTGELFF
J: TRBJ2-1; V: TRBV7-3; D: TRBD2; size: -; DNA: TGTGCCAGCAGCTTAAAGGGAGGACTAGCGGGAATCTACAATGAGCAGTTCTTC; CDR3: CASSLKGGLAGIYNEQFF
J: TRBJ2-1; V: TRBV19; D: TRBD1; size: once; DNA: TGTGCCAGTACCTCACCTGCGGACAGGTTAGACAATGAGCAGTTCTTC; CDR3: CASTSPADRLDNEQFF
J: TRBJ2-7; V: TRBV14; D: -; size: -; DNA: TGTGCCAGCAGCCAAGTTAGCGTCTCCTACGAGCAGTACTTC; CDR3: CASSQVSVSYEQYF
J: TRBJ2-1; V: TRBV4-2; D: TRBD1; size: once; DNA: TGTGCCAGCAGCCAAGGGACAGGGGGCACCTACAATGAGCAGTTCTTC; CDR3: CASSQGTGGTYNEQFF
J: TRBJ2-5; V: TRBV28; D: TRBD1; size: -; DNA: TGTGCCAGCAGCGATCCGGGACAGATACAAGAGACCCAGTACTTC; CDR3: CASSDPGQIQETQYF
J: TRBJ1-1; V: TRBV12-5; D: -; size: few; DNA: TGTGCTAGTGGTTTAGGGGCTGAAGCTTTCTTT; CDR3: CASGLGAEAFF
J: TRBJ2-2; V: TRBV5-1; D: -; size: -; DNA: TGCGCCAGCAGCTTGTCAAGTTGGGCCGCTTCGAACACCGGGGAGCTGTTTTTT; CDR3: CASSLSSWAASNTGELFF
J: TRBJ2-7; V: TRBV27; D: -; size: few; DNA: TGTGCCAGCAGAGGAGGGGGCATGCCCCCCTACGAGCAGTACTTC; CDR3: CASRGGGMPPYEQYF
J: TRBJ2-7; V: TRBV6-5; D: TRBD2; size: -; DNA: TGTGCCAGCACGCCTCTAGCGGGGGGGCAGCACGAGCAGTACTTC; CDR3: CASTPLAGGQHEQYF
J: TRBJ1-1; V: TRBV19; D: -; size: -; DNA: TGTGCCAGTAGTAGTAAGACTGGCAGGGTGTACACTGAAGCTTTCTTT; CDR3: CASSSKTGRVYTEAFF
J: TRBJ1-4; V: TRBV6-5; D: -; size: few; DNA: TGTGCCAGCAGGCGGTCGGCAGGGCTAAATGAAAAACTGTTTTTT; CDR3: CASRRSAGLNEKLFF
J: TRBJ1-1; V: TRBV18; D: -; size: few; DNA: TGTGCCAGCTGGGGGGGAAGTGGTCGCTCCTTGAACACTGAAGCTTTCTTT; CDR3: CASWGGSGRSLNTEAFF
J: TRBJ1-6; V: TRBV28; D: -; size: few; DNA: TGTGCCAGCAGCCAGGGGAACTCACCCCTCCACTTT; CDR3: CASSQGNSPLHF
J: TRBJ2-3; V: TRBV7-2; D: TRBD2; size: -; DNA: TGTGCCAGCAGCTTAACTAGCGGATTGAGCACAGATACGCAGTATTTT; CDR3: CASSLTSGLSTDTQYF
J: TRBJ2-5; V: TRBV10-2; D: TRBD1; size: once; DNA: TGCGCCAGCAGTGAACCGCGGGACAGGGGGAACCAAGAGACCCAGTACTTC; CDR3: CASSEPRDRGNQETQYF
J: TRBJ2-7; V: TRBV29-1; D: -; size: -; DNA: TGCAGCGCCAGGCAGGGGCACGAGCAGTACTTC; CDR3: CSARQGHEQYF
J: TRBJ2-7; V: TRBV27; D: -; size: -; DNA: TGTGCCAGCAGGGCCCAGGGTGGGTCCTACGAGCAGTACTTC; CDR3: CASRAQGGSYEQYF
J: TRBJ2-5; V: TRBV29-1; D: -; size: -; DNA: TGCAGCGTTGGGGGGCGGGAGTACCAAGAGACCCAGTACTTC; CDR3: CSVGGREYQETQYF
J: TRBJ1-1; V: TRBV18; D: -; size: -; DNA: TGTGCCAGCTCACGGGGGCAGGCGAACACTGAAGCTTTCTTT; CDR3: CASSRGQANTEAFF
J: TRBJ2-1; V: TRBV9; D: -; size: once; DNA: TGTGCCAGCAGCGTAGGTGCGGGGAGCTCCTACAATGAGCAGTTCTTC; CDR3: CASSVGAGSSYNEQFF